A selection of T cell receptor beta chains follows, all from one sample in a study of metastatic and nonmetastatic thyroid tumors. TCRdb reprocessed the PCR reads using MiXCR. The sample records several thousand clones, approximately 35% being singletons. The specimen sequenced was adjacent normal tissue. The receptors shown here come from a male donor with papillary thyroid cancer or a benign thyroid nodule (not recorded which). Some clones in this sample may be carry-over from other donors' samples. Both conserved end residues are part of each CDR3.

cdr3_aa: CASSLVEGGQGDTQYF
v_call: TRBV7-8
j_call: TRBJ2-3
cdr3_length: 16

cdr3_aa: CASISPGLAGSTDTQYF
v_call: TRBV27
j_call: TRBJ2-3
cdr3_length: 17

cdr3_aa: CSARGDRGTEAFF
v_call: TRBV20-1
j_call: TRBJ1-1
cdr3_length: 13

cdr3_aa: CASSGRRATVGEQSF
v_call: TRBV10-1
j_call: TRBJ2-1
cdr3_length: 15

cdr3_aa: CASSTKPQGFESPLHF
v_call: TRBV27
j_call: TRBJ1-6
cdr3_length: 16

cdr3_aa: CASSLGPIGNQPQHF
v_call: TRBV5-6
j_call: TRBJ1-5
cdr3_length: 15

cdr3_aa: CASSSVTGYYEQYF
v_call: TRBV7-9
j_call: TRBJ2-7
cdr3_length: 14

cdr3_aa: CATSRTGEGYGYTF
v_call: TRBV15
j_call: TRBJ1-2
cdr3_length: 14

cdr3_aa: CSARNTGELFF
v_call: TRBV20-1
j_call: TRBJ2-2
cdr3_length: 11

cdr3_aa: CSARGPGLEETQYF
v_call: TRBV20-1
j_call: TRBJ2-5
cdr3_length: 14

cdr3_aa: CSALRGSASYEQYF
v_call: TRBV20-1
j_call: TRBJ2-7
cdr3_length: 14

cdr3_aa: CASSPRTGSGNTIYF
v_call: TRBV7-9
j_call: TRBJ1-3
cdr3_length: 15

cdr3_aa: CASSRDSYEQYF
v_call: TRBV5-1
j_call: TRBJ2-7
cdr3_length: 12

cdr3_aa: CASSGTGSYNEQFF
v_call: TRBV18
j_call: TRBJ2-1
cdr3_length: 14

cdr3_aa: CASSSRQRASQSTEAFF
v_call: TRBV11-2
j_call: TRBJ1-1
cdr3_length: 17

cdr3_aa: CSASRRDRGRYEQYF
v_call: TRBV20-1
j_call: TRBJ2-7
cdr3_length: 15

cdr3_aa: CASSHRTIGSNEQFF
v_call: TRBV6-1
j_call: TRBJ2-1
cdr3_length: 15

cdr3_aa: CASSYSSLRGPYEQYF
v_call: TRBV27
j_call: TRBJ2-7
cdr3_length: 16

cdr3_aa: CAWRTAYIQYF
v_call: TRBV30
j_call: TRBJ2-7
cdr3_length: 11

cdr3_aa: CASSRKTAGGSGADTQYF
v_call: TRBV7-6
j_call: TRBJ2-3
cdr3_length: 18

cdr3_aa: CASSWGQNTEAFF
v_call: TRBV19
j_call: TRBJ1-1
cdr3_length: 13

cdr3_aa: CASSLWGFGNQPQHF
v_call: TRBV7-8
j_call: TRBJ1-5
cdr3_length: 15

cdr3_aa: CASSFGLVFNNSPLHF
v_call: TRBV13
j_call: TRBJ1-6
cdr3_length: 16

cdr3_aa: CASTLQASWNSPLHF
v_call: TRBV28
j_call: TRBJ1-6
cdr3_length: 15

cdr3_aa: CSARDLGPQESYGYTF
v_call: TRBV20-1
j_call: TRBJ1-2
cdr3_length: 16

cdr3_aa: CASSLQGPSYNEQFF
v_call: TRBV28
j_call: TRBJ2-1
cdr3_length: 15

cdr3_aa: CASSESSGNEQFF
v_call: TRBV2
j_call: TRBJ2-1
cdr3_length: 13

cdr3_aa: CASSQSTPRYEQYF
v_call: TRBV7-2
j_call: TRBJ2-7
cdr3_length: 14

cdr3_aa: CASSLGVGLWDEAFF
v_call: TRBV5-1
j_call: TRBJ1-1
cdr3_length: 15

cdr3_aa: CSARKEDRGGTDTQYF
v_call: TRBV20-1
j_call: TRBJ2-3
cdr3_length: 16

cdr3_aa: CASSSEAGRLYEQYF
v_call: TRBV12-3/TRBV12-4
j_call: TRBJ2-7
cdr3_length: 15

cdr3_aa: CASSPSPLCSYNEQFF
v_call: TRBV9
j_call: TRBJ2-1
cdr3_length: 16

cdr3_aa: CASSQGWGRSTGELFF
v_call: TRBV7-6
j_call: TRBJ2-2
cdr3_length: 16

cdr3_aa: CASSLGQGIWYF
v_call: TRBV27
j_call: TRBJ2-3
cdr3_length: 12

cdr3_aa: CASRNQGFQPQHF
v_call: TRBV28
j_call: TRBJ1-5
cdr3_length: 13

cdr3_aa: CASSSGQLGETEAFF
v_call: TRBV6-1
j_call: TRBJ1-1
cdr3_length: 15

cdr3_aa: CSVIGTSGSIAYNEQFF
v_call: TRBV20-1
j_call: TRBJ2-1
cdr3_length: 17

cdr3_aa: CASSPTHRGLGEQYF
v_call: TRBV12-3/TRBV12-4
j_call: TRBJ2-7
cdr3_length: 15

cdr3_aa: CASMGQGNKETQYF
v_call: TRBV6-1
j_call: TRBJ2-5
cdr3_length: 14

cdr3_aa: CATSDFVSYNEQFF
v_call: TRBV24-1
j_call: TRBJ2-1
cdr3_length: 14

cdr3_aa: CASSPKTGGPSYEQYF
v_call: TRBV5-1
j_call: TRBJ2-7
cdr3_length: 16

cdr3_aa: CASRTRTAYGYTF
v_call: TRBV6-2/TRBV6-3
j_call: TRBJ1-2
cdr3_length: 13

cdr3_aa: CASSAQPNTGELFF
v_call: TRBV6-1
j_call: TRBJ2-2
cdr3_length: 14

cdr3_aa: CASSEIYGYTF
v_call: TRBV28
j_call: TRBJ1-2
cdr3_length: 11

cdr3_aa: CASGPGLLETDTQYF
v_call: TRBV7-3
j_call: TRBJ2-3
cdr3_length: 15

cdr3_aa: CAWRQYSNQPQHF
v_call: TRBV30
j_call: TRBJ1-5
cdr3_length: 13

cdr3_aa: CASSEGGDTEAFF
v_call: TRBV6-1
j_call: TRBJ1-1
cdr3_length: 13

cdr3_aa: CASSYSGQGNQPQHF
v_call: TRBV6-6
j_call: TRBJ1-5
cdr3_length: 15

cdr3_aa: CAWSAPLAGGPRETQYF
v_call: TRBV30
j_call: TRBJ2-5
cdr3_length: 17

cdr3_aa: CASSLGGRASGNTIYF
v_call: TRBV12-3/TRBV12-4
j_call: TRBJ1-3
cdr3_length: 16

cdr3_aa: CASSPGARPRNEQFF
v_call: TRBV6-1
j_call: TRBJ2-1
cdr3_length: 15

cdr3_aa: CASRPTSGRYEQYF
v_call: TRBV6-1
j_call: TRBJ2-7
cdr3_length: 14

cdr3_aa: CASSSTSGTYEQYF
v_call: TRBV5-1
j_call: TRBJ2-7
cdr3_length: 14

cdr3_aa: CASTSRGAESSYEQCF
v_call: TRBV28
j_call: TRBJ2-7
cdr3_length: 16

cdr3_aa: CAWSPRDRDTQYF
v_call: TRBV7-8
j_call: TRBJ2-3
cdr3_length: 13

cdr3_aa: CASSEDLTRGEKLFF
v_call: TRBV2
j_call: TRBJ1-4
cdr3_length: 15

cdr3_aa: CASRDRVNTEAFF
v_call: TRBV6-1
j_call: TRBJ1-1
cdr3_length: 13

cdr3_aa: CASSEDRGRLWGYTF
v_call: TRBV6-1
j_call: TRBJ1-2
cdr3_length: 15

cdr3_aa: CAWSKAYVGEKLFF
v_call: TRBV30
j_call: TRBJ1-4
cdr3_length: 14